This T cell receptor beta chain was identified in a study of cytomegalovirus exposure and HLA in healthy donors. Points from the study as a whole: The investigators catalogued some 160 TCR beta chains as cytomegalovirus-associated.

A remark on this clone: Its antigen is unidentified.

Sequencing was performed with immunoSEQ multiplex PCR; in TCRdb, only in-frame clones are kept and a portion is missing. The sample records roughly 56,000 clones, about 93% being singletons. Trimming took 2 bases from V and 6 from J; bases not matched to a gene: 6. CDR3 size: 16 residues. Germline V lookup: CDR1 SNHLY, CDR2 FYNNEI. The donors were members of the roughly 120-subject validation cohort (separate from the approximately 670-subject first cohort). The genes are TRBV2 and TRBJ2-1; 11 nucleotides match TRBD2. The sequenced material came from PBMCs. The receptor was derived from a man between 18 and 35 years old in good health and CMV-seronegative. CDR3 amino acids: CASSEKVLAGGNEQFF. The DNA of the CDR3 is TGTGCCAGCAGTGAAAAGGTCCTAGCGGGAGGCAATGAGCAGTTCTTC.